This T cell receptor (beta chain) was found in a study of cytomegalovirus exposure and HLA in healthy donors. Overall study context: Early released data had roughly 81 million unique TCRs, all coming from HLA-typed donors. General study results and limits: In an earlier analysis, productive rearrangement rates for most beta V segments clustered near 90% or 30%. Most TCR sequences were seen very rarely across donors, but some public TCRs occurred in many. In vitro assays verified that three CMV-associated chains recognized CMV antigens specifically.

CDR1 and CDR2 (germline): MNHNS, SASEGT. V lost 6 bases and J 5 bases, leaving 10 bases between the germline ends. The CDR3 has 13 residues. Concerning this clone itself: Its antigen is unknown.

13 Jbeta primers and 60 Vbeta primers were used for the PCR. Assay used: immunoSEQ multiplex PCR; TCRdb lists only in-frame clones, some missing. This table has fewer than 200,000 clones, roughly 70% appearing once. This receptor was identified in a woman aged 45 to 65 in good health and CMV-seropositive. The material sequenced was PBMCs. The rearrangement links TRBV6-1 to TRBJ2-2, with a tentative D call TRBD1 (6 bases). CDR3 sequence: CASRTGLTGELFF. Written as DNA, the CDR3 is TGTGCCAGCAGAACAGGGCTGACCGGGGAGCTGTTTTTT.